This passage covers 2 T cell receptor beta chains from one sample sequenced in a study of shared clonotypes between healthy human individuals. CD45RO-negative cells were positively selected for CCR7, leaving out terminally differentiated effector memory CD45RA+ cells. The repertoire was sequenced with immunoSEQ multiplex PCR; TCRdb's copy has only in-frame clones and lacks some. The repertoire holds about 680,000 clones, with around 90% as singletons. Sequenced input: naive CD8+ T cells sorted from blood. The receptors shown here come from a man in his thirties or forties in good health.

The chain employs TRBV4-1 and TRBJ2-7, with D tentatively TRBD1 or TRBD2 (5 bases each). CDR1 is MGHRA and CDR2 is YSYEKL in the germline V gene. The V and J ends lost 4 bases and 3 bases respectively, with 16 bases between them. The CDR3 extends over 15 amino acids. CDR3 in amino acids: CASSPPGRAGYEQYF. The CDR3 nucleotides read TGCGCCAGCAGCCCCCCCGGCAGGGCGGGCTACGAGCAGTACTTC.

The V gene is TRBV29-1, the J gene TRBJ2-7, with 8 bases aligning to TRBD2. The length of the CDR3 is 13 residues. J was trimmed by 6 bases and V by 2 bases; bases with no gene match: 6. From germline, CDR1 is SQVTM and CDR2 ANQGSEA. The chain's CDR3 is CSVESGLAGEQYF. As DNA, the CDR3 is TGCAGCGTTGAATCCGGACTAGCTGGCGAGCAGTACTTC.